The entry below describes one TCR beta chain. This clone's antigen is unknown. Base qualities were left out, and no much larger clone turns up one base away. Library creation used the immunoSEQ multiplex PCR assay. Concerning the study's data processing: To diagnose cytomegalovirus status from the catalog of TCR beta chain sequences, a statistical classification framework was built. The source is immuneACCESS, and TCRdb retained only in-frame sequences with V and J called. Part of the clones is not carried over; for the studies checked, unresolved V genes explain less than half of this, and the remainder is unexplained. From that table come the V and J calls and clone size; the DNA was used to work out D and trimming. A total of some 80,000 clones appear in this sample, roughly 96% of them only once. The top ten hold 1.3% of the sample. The sample comes from a study of cytomegalovirus exposure and HLA in healthy donors (dated by TCRdb to 2016 to 2017). For the study in its entirety: A later analysis indicated that the 100 to 150 validation repertoires were generated on the platform also employed for the approximately 700 repertoires of the first cohort. The study aimed to test whether signatures of past pathogen exposure could be identified by cataloging public T cell receptors. In addition to the first cohort of approximately 650 subjects, a separate validation cohort of 100 to 150 different subjects was used. High-throughput TCR immunosequencing, statistical association of individual TCRs with disease status, and machine learning were combined to predict cytomegalovirus infection status. The study at large found these results: While some public TCRs were present in many individuals, most TCR sequences turned up only very rarely across donors. All 110 or so repertoires were used to score co-occurrence in the validation cohort in a later analysis, because that analysis had no HLA typing for the cohort. Three of the identified cytomegalovirus-associated TCR beta chains were confirmed in vitro to be specific for cytomegalovirus antigens. The classifier was reported to diagnose cytomegalovirus status with high specificity and sensitivity in both the original and validation cohorts. In a later analysis, TCRs clustered in the first cohort were found to also tend to co-occur in the 120 or so validation repertoires, with approximately 95% of cluster scores above 0. In the study, some 180 TCR beta chains were listed as associated with cytomegalovirus. According to the authors, the approach could potentially be generalized to other disease states and immunological phenotypes.

The donors were included in the validation cohort of some 110 subjects, a group kept apart from the roughly 700-subject first cohort. The sample was PBMCs. The clonotype comes from a woman aged 18 to 35 in good health and CMV-seronegative.

The CDR3 region: CASSSGTVNTEAFF. The nucleotides read TGTGCCAGCAGCTCCGGGACAGTGAACACTGAAGCTTTCTTT. Recombination connected TRBV7-9 to TRBJ1-1; 7 nucleotides in the junction match TRBD1. Ends trimmed: V by 4 bases, J by 0 bases; bases unmatched to a gene: 2. CDR1 and CDR2 were assigned from the germline V gene (reference sequence) as SEHNR and FQNEAQ. From the cysteine up to the phenylalanine, the CDR3 has a length of 14 residues. The entry retains the CDR3 DNA only, 42 bases that are in frame from base 1.